This TCR beta chain was obtained from a study of CD8 T cells in ankylosing spondylitis. Study-level results: Seemingly characteristic of ankylosing spondylitis blood was a TCR beta motif consisting of roughly 8 highly homologous variants.

In this sample, this clonotype turned up many times. Its antigen is not known. MiXCR was run by TCRdb on the 5' RACE reads, yielding one entry per CDR3 protein. The sample records around 490,000 distinct CDR3 sequences, about 5% being singletons. The CDR3 is 14 amino acids. Germline V CDR1 and CDR2: DFQATT, SNEGSKA (reference sequence). Trimming at V came to 3 bases and at J to 0 bases, leaving 4 bases not matched to a gene. The source is a male donor with ankylosing spondylitis. The source material was blood, either unsorted or a sorted T cell fraction (not recorded which). The V call is TRBV20-1, the J call TRBJ2-5; 7 bases align to TRBD1. CDR3 protein: CSARSRGYQETQYF. The CDR3 DNA sequence: TGCAGTGCTAGGAGCAGGGGGTACCAAGAGACCCAGTACTTC.